The T cell receptor (beta chain) under discussion was sequenced for a study of blood T cell repertoires in COVID-19. For the study at large: The United States, Italy and Spain supplied acute and convalescent COVID-19 samples. In each case, the material was cDNA or gDNA derived from T cells, B-cell-depleted T cells, or PBMCs.

CDR3 size: 18 residues. Germline V gives CDR1 SGHNT, CDR2 YYREEE (reference sequence). V was trimmed by 1 base and J by 8 bases, leaving 27 bases between them. Seattle researchers signed up patients amid active infection and tracked them longitudinally. Original handling: From reference gene primer amplification, estimates of nucleated cell counts were derived. The table came from immunoSEQ multiplex PCR; TCRdb's copy has only in-frame clones and leaves some out. Clone size and V and J calls were adopted from that table, with D and trimming inferred from the DNA. This table holds about 220,000 clones, 75% to 90% found once.

V is TRBV5-4 and J is TRBJ1-2; a weak D match, TRBD1 (5 bases). This TCR derives from a woman of 80 years or more with COVID-19, enrolled during active disease. Sequencing was performed on peripheral blood. In DNA, the CDR3 is TGTGCCAGCAGCTTGCGAGGCATGGGAGGGGCCAGAAGAATAGGCTACACCTTC. Protein sequence: CASSLRGMGGARRIGYTF.